Following are 7 T cell receptor beta chains from one sample sequenced in a study of T cell responses to AZD1222 COVID-19 vaccine. Clones were sequenced by immunoSEQ multiplex PCR, and TCRdb holds only the in-frame ones, with some missing. The table records 75,000 to 80,000 clones, about 83% of them present only once. The input for sequencing was peripheral blood, taken 28 days after the second dose of the MenACWY control vaccine. Every receptor here comes from an adult who received the MenACWY meningococcal vaccine as a control.

The V call is TRBV28, the J call TRBJ2-7, with 7 nucleotides matching TRBD1. This CDR3 is built from 15 residues. J gave up 3 bases and V 3 bases, and 8 bases lay outside the gene matches. Germline CDR1 MDHEN, CDR2 SYDVKM. CDR3 protein: CASSFALGQIYEQYF. CDR3 in DNA: TGTGCCAGCAGTTTCGCTTTGGGACAGATCTACGAGCAGTACTTC.

For this clone: This CDR3 is also generated by other DNA sequences in the sample. The gene calls are TRBV6-5 and TRBJ1-1, with 7 bases fitting TRBD1. Trimming took 7 bases from V and 6 from J; bases not matched to a gene: 8. The CDR3 is made up of 13 amino acids. Per the germline V gene, CDR1 is MNHEY and CDR2 is SVGAGI. The CDR3 DNA is TGTGCCAGCACACGAGACAGGGATGCTGAAGCTTTCTTT. Translated, it gives CASTRDRDAEAFF.

The gene calls are TRBV24-1 and TRBJ1-2; D is uncertain. Germline CDR1 KGHDR, CDR2 SFDVKD. The V end lost 1 base, the J end lost 7 bases, and 3 bases lay between the germline ends. CDR3 length: 11 amino acids. CDR3 sequence: CATSDLGGYTF. The CDR3, as DNA: TGTGCCACCAGTGATTTAGGTGGCTACACCTTC.

The chain combines TRBV29-1 with TRBJ1-3; D not certain. Trimming left V 4 bases short and J 4 bases short, with 5 bases between. This CDR3 has 11 residues. The germline V gene has CDR1 SQVTM and CDR2 ANQGSEA. The CDR3 loop is CSVGNGNTIYF. CDR3 sequence (DNA): TGCAGCGTTGGCAACGGAAACACCATATATTTT. Full variable domain (outside the CDR3, taken from reference TRBV29-1 and TRBJ1-3): SAVISQKPSRDICQRGTSLTIQCQVDSQVTMMFWYRQQPGQSLTLIATANQGSEATYESGFVIDKFPISRPNLTFSTLTVSNMSPEDSSIYLCSVGNGNTIYFGEGSWLTVV.

The V call is TRBV7-3, the J call TRBJ2-2; TRBD1 matches 7 bases. With V trimmed by 1 base and J by 1 base, 0 bases remained unmatched. CDR1 is SGHTA, CDR2 FQGTGA, per germline. The CDR3 is 15 residues long. CDR3 amino acids: CASSLRQGNTGELFF. In nucleotides, the CDR3 is TGTGCCAGCAGCTTAAGACAGGGGAACACCGGGGAGCTGTTTTTT.

This chain uses TRBV11-2 with TRBJ2-7; unclear D gene. From germline, CDR1 is SGHAT and CDR2 FQNNGV. Between the trimmed V and J ends, which lost 5 bases and 0 bases, there was a span of 8 bases. The CDR3 extends over 13 amino acids. The CDR3, as DNA: TGTGCCAGCAGCCCCGGGCCCTCCTACGAGCAGTACTTC. Protein: CASSPGPSYEQYF.

The chain recombines TRBV18 with TRBJ2-4; D not resolved. Germline loops: CDR1 KGHSH, CDR2 LQKENI. This CDR3 comprises 13 residues. V lost 6 bases and J 2 bases, leaving 8 bases between the germline ends. CDR3 amino acids: CASSLESKNIQYF. CDR3 in DNA: TGTGCCAGCTCTCTCGAGTCCAAAAACATTCAGTACTTC.